This section outlines one T cell receptor (beta chain) sequence together with its context. This CDR3 contains 12 residues. Under the authors' procedure: By means of reference gene primer amplification, nucleated cell counts were estimated. Measured with immunoSEQ multiplex PCR; TCRdb has only the in-frame clones, and not every one. V and J calls and clone size are copied from that table; D and trimming were computed from the DNA. The sample records more than 95,000 clones, 89% being singletons. The data were obtained in a study of blood T cell repertoires in COVID-19. Study context: Samples representing acute and convalescent COVID-19 were sourced from the United States, Italy and Spain. Nucleic acid was either cDNA or gDNA, and it came from T cells, B-cell-depleted T cells, or PBMCs.

The sequence came from an elderly woman in a cohort sampled during active COVID-19. The J gene is TRBJ2-1, the V gene TRBV21-1; the table's D gene call, TRBD2, was not cross checked with the DNA. TRBV21-1 is a pseudogene locus. Input material: peripheral blood. CDR3 in amino acids: CASSTKGREQFF. CDR3 in DNA: TGTGCCAGCAGCACGAAAGGGAGGGAGCAGTTCTTC.